A single sample is the source of the 18 T cell receptor beta chains below, sequenced in a study of cytomegalovirus exposure and HLA in healthy donors. This table comes from immunoSEQ multiplex PCR, and its TCRdb copy is limited to in-frame clones, with some not included. The sample yields over 150,000 clones, 85% to 90% seen once. Sequencing was carried out using PBMCs. The receptors shown here come from a human donor in good health.

The gene calls are TRBV19 and TRBJ2-1; 10 positions match TRBD2. The V gene's germline CDR1 is LNHDA and CDR2 SQIVND (reference sequence). The V and J ends lost 5 bases and 6 bases, in that order; junction bases with no gene match: 7. This CDR3 region has 15 residues. CDR3 in amino acids: CASSPQGLAANEQFF. In DNA form, the CDR3 reads TGTGCCAGTAGTCCCCAAGGACTAGCGGCCAATGAGCAGTTCTTC.

The chain couples TRBV5-1 to TRBJ2-5, with TRBD1 matching 9 bases. The CDR3 runs to 15 residues. V shed 0 bases, J shed 5 bases, and the junction held 5 bases outside the gene matches. Looked up from germline, CDR1 is SGHRS and CDR2 is YFSETQ. The CDR3 nucleotides are TGCGCCAGCAGCTTGGGGGACAGGGATGGGGAGACCCAGTACTTC. Translating it yields CASSLGDRDGETQYF.

The V call is TRBV15, the J call TRBJ2-7; 12 positions match TRBD2. CDR1 is LNHNV and CDR2 is YYDKDF in the germline V gene (reference sequence). This CDR3 has 16 residues. V shed 5 bases and J 4 bases; nucleotides not matched to a gene: 9. The CDR3 sequence: CATSRYSGTSGYEQYF. The CDR3 DNA is TGTGCCACCAGCCGGTACTCCGGGACTAGCGGGTACGAGCAGTACTTC.

This chain joins TRBV11-2 and TRBJ2-7; 10 nucleotides align to TRBD1. CDR1 is SGHAT, CDR2 FQNNGV, per germline. V shed 1 base and J 0 bases; nucleotides not matched to a gene: 3. The CDR3 has 16 residues. CDR3 region: CASSLVGQGISYEQYF. As DNA, the CDR3 is TGTGCCAGCAGCTTAGTGGGACAGGGGATCTCCTACGAGCAGTACTTC.

CDR3 sequence: CASSLAQSGNWGNQPQHF. The CDR3, as DNA: TGTGCCAGCAGCTTAGCGCAATCGGGGAACTGGGGCAATCAGCCCCAGCATTTT. V usage is TRBV7-9 and J usage is TRBJ1-5, with unresolved D. There are 18 residues in the CDR3. V gave up 0 bases and J gave up 2 bases, with 17 bases separating them. Germline assignment: CDR1 SEHNR and CDR2 FQNEAQ (reference sequence).

The chain uses TRBV6-6 and TRBJ1-1; 7 bases fit TRBD1. Looked up from germline, CDR1 is MNHNY and CDR2 is SVGAGI (reference sequence). The CDR3 covers 15 residues. Trimming cost V 2 bases and J 4 bases; bases outside gene matches: 7. The CDR3 region is CASSYSQAGGTEAFF. CDR3 nucleotide sequence: TGTGCCAGCAGTTACAGCCAAGCAGGGGGCACTGAAGCTTTCTTT.

Only one count was recorded for this clone. The chain has TRBV28 and TRBJ2-7; no clear D gene. This CDR3 comprises 13 residues. From germline, CDR1 is MDHEN and CDR2 SYDVKM. Trimming stripped 3 bases from V and 4 bases from J, with 10 bases between. For the CDR3, the DNA is TGTGCCAGCAGTTTGGCAATAAATTACGAGCAGTACTTC. This sequence encodes CASSLAINYEQYF.

The chain combines TRBV4-1 with TRBJ2-3; 15 nucleotides align to TRBD2. CDR3 length equals 22 residues. Germline V gene data show CDR1 as MGHRA and CDR2 as YSYEKL. V lost 1 base to trimming and J lost 0 bases; unmatched junction nucleotides: 14. The CDR3 DNA reads TGCGCCAGCAGCCAAGCAACAATGGTAGGACTAGCGGGAGGGTCTAGCACAGATACGCAGTATTTT. Its protein is CASSQATMVGLAGGSSTDTQYF.

This chain connects TRBV4-3 to TRBJ1-2; 8 bases agree with TRBD1. V was clipped by 1 base and J by 6 bases; unmatched bases: 7. CDR3 length equals 15 residues. Per the germline V gene, CDR1 is LGHNA and CDR2 is YSLEER. The CDR3 DNA reads as TGCGCCAGCAGCCAAGCCCAGGGGGCTTGGGATGGCTACACCTTC. Protein product: CASSQAQGAWDGYTF.

V is TRBV2 and J is TRBJ1-3; D unclear. CDR1 is SNHLY, CDR2 FYNNEI, per germline. CDR3 length: 14 amino acids. With 1 base removed from V and 1 base from J, the gap between germline ends came to 5 bases. In nucleotides, the CDR3 is TGTGCCAGCAGTGAAGATAGATCTGGAAACACCATATATTTT. Translating gives CASSEDRSGNTIYF.

The genes are TRBV10-1 and TRBJ2-5; tentative D call: TRBD1 (6 bases). The CDR3 contains 16 residues. Trimming stripped 2 bases from V and 2 bases from J, with 15 bases between. Germline CDR1 is WNHNN and CDR2 is SYGVQD (reference sequence). The CDR3 sequence: CASSEVLGTPQETQYF. The CDR3 bases are TGCGCCAGCAGTGAGGTTCTAGGGACACCTCAAGAGACCCAGTACTTC.

The rearrangement joins TRBV5-1 to TRBJ2-3; 14 bases align to TRBD2. Trimming at V came to 7 bases and at J to 5 bases, leaving 3 bases not matched to a gene. The V gene's germline CDR1 is SGHRS and CDR2 YFSETQ. The CDR3 totals 14 residues. CDR3 sequence reads: CASGGTSGGDTQYF. In DNA form, the CDR3 reads TGCGCCAGCGGAGGGACTAGCGGGGGAGATACGCAGTATTTT. Together with reference TRBV5-1 and TRBJ2-3, the CDR3 gives the full variable domain: KAGVTQTPRYLIKTRGQQVTLSCSPISGHRSVSWYQQTPGQGLQFLFEYFSETQRNKGNFPGRFSGRQFSNSRSEMNVSTLELGDSALYLCASGGTSGGDTQYFGPGTRLTVL.

This chain links TRBV11-2 with TRBJ1-1; 7 bases agree with TRBD1. The CDR3 runs 15 residues. CDR1 and CDR2 (germline): SGHAT, FQNNGV. Trimming took 6 bases from V and 5 from J; bases not matched to a gene: 12. The CDR3 DNA reads TGTGCCAGCAGTCCCCAACAGGGGTTTGGAACTGAAGCTTTCTTT. Amino acids: CASSPQQGFGTEAFF.

This chain connects TRBV7-3 to TRBJ1-1; D perhaps matches TRBD1 (5 bases). This CDR3 region has 17 residues. The V and J ends lost 0 bases and 0 bases respectively, with 14 bases between them. CDR1 and CDR2 (germline): SGHTA, FQGTGA. As DNA, the CDR3 is TGTGCCAGCAGCTTAACGGGGGGGACCGAGATGAACACTGAAGCTTTCTTT. Amino acid sequence: CASSLTGGTEMNTEAFF. The variable domain in full, completed from reference TRBV7-3 and TRBJ1-1, reads GAGVSQTPSNKVTEKGKYVELRCDPISGHTALYWYRQSLGQGPEFLIYFQGTGAADDSGLPNDRFFAVRPEGSVSTLKIQRTERGDSAVYLCASSLTGGTEMNTEAFFGQGTRLTVV.

This chain joins TRBV9 and TRBJ1-2, with 9 bases identical to TRBD1. The CDR3 length is 16 residues. Germline trimming cut 5 bases from V and 1 base from J; bases unmatched to any gene: 9. Germline CDR1 reads SGDLS; CDR2 reads YYNGEE. CDR3 nucleotide sequence: TGTGCCAGCAGTGCACCCGCGGACAGGGGTAACTATGGCTACACCTTC. This translates into CASSAPADRGNYGYTF.

J is TRBJ2-2 and V is TRBV5-1; 11 nucleotides match TRBD2. CDR1 and CDR2 from the germline V gene are SGHRS and YFSETQ. The CDR3 is 17 residues long. Losses at the gene ends were 0 bases for V and 3 bases for J; bases not matched to a gene: 4. The CDR3: CASSLEASGRYTGELFF. The CDR3 DNA sequence: TGCGCCAGCAGCTTGGAAGCTAGCGGGAGGTACACCGGGGAGCTGTTTTTT.

This clone was detected only a few times. The chain recombines TRBV6-6 with TRBJ1-1, with 8 bases lining up with TRBD1. CDR1 MNHNY and CDR2 SVGAGI come from the germline V gene (reference sequence). The CDR3 has 14 residues. After removal of 3 bases from V and 3 bases from J, the junction contained 3 bases not matched to a gene. DNA for the CDR3: TGTGCCAGCAGTTATCAGGGGGCCGACACTGAAGCTTTCTTT. This translates into CASSYQGADTEAFF.

In this sample, this clone turned up once. The genes are TRBV28 and TRBJ2-1; TRBD1 is a possible D gene (5 bases). CDR3 length: 15 residues. From germline, CDR1 is MDHEN and CDR2 SYDVKM. V was cut by 2 bases and J by 8 bases, with 16 bases left in between. CDR3 loop: CASSLQDDSTDEQFF. Written as DNA, the CDR3 is TGTGCCAGCAGTTTACAGGATGACAGTACGGATGAGCAGTTCTTC.